This T cell receptor beta chain derives from a study of blood T cell repertoires in COVID-19. Across the whole study: COVID-19 samples collected from the United States, Italy and Spain covered acute and convalescent phases. From T cells, B-cell-depleted T cells, or PBMCs came the material, which was cDNA or gDNA.

In the original analysis: Estimates of nucleated cell counts were drawn from the amplification of reference gene primers. Using immunoSEQ multiplex PCR, the repertoire was profiled, and TCRdb retains in-frame clones only, with some absent. That table supplies the V and J calls and clone size; D and trimming were determined from the DNA. Of roughly 100,000 clones in the sample, approximately 78% were seen once. This CDR3 comprises 18 residues. V was clipped by 3 bases and J by 4 bases; unmatched bases: 14. The V gene's germline CDR1 is MNHNS and CDR2 SASEGT. This chain joins TRBV6-1 and TRBJ2-1; 8 bases match TRBD2. Specimen: peripheral blood. The clonotype was recovered from a man aged 60 to 69 with active or convalescent COVID-19. The CDR3: CASSDRSPGLAGYNEQFF. The CDR3 bases are TGTGCCAGCAGTGATAGGTCTCCCGGGCTAGCGGGTTACAATGAGCAGTTCTTC.